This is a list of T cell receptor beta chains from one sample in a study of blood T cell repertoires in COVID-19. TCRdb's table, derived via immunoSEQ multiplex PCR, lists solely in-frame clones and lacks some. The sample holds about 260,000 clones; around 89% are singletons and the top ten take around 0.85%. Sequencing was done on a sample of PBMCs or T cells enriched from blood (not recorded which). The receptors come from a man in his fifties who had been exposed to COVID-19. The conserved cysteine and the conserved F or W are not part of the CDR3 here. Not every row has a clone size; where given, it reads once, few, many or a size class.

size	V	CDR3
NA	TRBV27	ASRTGTLGAEAF
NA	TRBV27	ASSSHQGGAVYGYT
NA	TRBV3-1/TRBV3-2	ASSQGFPGQGNTIY
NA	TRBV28	ASSDLDRGNTIY
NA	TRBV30	AWSGAMGGTGSPLH
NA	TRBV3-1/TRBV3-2	ASSQASGSYGYT
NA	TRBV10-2	ASSEIAGTPNNEQF
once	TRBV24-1	ATSEPGTDQETQY
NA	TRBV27	ASTSWGTGFYGYT
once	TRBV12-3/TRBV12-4	ASRDQGNTEAF
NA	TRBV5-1	ASSLATNTDTQY
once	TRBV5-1	ASRYYLGQGSQETQY
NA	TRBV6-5	ASSSHGQGGIQPQH
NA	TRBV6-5	ASSYSISGIVNEQF
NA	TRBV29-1	SGVGQINTEAF
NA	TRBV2	ASRRQPFSGNTIY
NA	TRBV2	ASSPSPGGGYGYT
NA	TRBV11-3	ASSDRGGYGYT
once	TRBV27	ASSDSGAGNEKLF
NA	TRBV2	ASSEWGRNTEAF
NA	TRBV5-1	ASRATGMNTEAF
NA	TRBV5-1	ASSPSGWGAYTEAF
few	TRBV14	ASSQHDRPYGYT
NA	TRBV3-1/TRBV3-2	ASSQLAGKNTEAF
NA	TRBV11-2	ASSPAAGLPYGYT
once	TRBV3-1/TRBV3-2	ASSQGRGGTEAF
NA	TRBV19	ASSIRDTGNQPQH
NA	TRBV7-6	ASSRRRDSGSQETQY
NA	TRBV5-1	ASSLALSGQGYEQY
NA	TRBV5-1	ASTTGGFSGANVLT
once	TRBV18	ASSDRGNQPQH
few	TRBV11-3	ASSRGNSPLH
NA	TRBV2	ASSGQFNTEAF
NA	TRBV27	ATSSGTGNQPQH
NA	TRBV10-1	ASSSNRGAAF
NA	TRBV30	AWSEAAGGTVGGQPQH
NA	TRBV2	ASRLVIDTDTQY
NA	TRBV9	ASSVRSTGGNEQF
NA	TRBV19	ASSSRQGTNSPLH
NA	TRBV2	ASSVSASGAGEQF
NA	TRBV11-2	ASSLLLAGVTGELF
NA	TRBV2	ASEVVHTQY
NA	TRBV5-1	ASPHPTNEKLF
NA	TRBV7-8	ASSQLAGANTGELF
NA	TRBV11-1	ASSLPSLSDTQY
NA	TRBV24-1	ATSDVRELTYGELF
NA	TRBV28	ASSLLYGELF
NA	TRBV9	ASSVAQGTYNEQF
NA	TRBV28	ASRSGQGVQEKLF
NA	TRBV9	ASSPGLESSGRGETQY
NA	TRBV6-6	ASSPPGGGNTEAF
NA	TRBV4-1	ASSQESNGETQY
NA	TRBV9	ASSGRSAGGETQY
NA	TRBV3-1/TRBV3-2	ASRYYNEQF
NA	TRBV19	ASSPPTPQRPPGNTIY